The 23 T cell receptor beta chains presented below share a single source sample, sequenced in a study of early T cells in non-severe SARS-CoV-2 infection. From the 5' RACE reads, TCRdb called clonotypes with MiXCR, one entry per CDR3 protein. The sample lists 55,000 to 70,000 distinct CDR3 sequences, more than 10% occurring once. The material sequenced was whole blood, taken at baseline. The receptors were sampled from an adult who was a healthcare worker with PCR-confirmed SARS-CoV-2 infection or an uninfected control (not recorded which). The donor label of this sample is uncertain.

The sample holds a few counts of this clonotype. CDR3 sequence (DNA): TGCAGCGTTGTGCAGGGCATCTATGGCTACACCTTC. The encoded protein is CSVVQGIYGYTF. This chain joins TRBV29-1 and TRBJ1-2; a possible D gene is TRBD1 (5 bases). This CDR3 is 12 amino acids long. Germline lookup yields CDR1 SQVTM and CDR2 ANQGSEA. The germline V and J ends were trimmed by 4 bases and 4 bases, with 10 bases remaining between them.

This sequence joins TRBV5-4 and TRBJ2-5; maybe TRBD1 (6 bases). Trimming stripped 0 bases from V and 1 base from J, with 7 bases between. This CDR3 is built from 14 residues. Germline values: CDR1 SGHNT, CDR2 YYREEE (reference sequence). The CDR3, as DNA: TGTGCCAGCAGCTTGGACAGGGCCCAAGAGACCCAGTACTTC. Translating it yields CASSLDRAQETQYF.

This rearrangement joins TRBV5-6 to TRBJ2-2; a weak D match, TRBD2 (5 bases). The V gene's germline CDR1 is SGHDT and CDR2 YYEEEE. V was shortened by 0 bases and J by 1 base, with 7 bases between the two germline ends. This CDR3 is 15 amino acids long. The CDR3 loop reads CASSLVGRNTGELFF. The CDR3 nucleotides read TGTGCCAGCAGCTTGGTGGGGAGGAACACCGGGGAGCTGTTTTTT.

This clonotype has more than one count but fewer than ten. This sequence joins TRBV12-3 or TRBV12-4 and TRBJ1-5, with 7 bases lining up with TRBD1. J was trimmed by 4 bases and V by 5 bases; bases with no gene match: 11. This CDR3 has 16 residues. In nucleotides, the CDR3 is TGTGCCAGCAGTACGTCCGGGACAGCAAAAAATCAGCCCCAGCATTTT. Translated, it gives CASSTSGTAKNQPQHF.

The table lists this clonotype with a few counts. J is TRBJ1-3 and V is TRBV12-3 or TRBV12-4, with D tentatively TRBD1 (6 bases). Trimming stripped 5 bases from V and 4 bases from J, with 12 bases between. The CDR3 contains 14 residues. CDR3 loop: CASSARTVGNTIYF. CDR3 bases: TGTGCCAGCAGTGCCCGGACAGTCGGAAACACCATATATTTT.

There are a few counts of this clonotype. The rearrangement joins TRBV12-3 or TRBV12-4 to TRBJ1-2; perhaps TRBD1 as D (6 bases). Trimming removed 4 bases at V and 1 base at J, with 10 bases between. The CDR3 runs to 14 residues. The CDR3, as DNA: TGTGCCAGCAGTTGGACAGATTATAACTATGGCTACACCTTC. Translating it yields CASSWTDYNYGYTF.

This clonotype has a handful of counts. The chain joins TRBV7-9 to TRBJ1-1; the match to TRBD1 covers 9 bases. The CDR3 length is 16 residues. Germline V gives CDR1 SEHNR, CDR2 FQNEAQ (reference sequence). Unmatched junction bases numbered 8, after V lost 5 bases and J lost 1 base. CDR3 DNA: TGTGCCAGCAGCCCGTGGACAGGGGTGGAGAACACTGAAGCTTTCTTT. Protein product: CASSPWTGVENTEAFF.

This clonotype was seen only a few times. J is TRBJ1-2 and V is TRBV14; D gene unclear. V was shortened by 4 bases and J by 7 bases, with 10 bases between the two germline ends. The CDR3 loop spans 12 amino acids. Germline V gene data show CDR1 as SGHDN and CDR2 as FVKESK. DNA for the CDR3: TGTGCCAGCAGCCCGAACACCGCTGGCTACACCTTC. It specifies CASSPNTAGYTF.

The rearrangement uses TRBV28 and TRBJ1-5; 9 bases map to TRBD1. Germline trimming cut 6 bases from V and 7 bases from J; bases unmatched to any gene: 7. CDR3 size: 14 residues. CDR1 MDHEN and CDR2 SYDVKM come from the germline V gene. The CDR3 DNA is TGTGCCAGCAGGACACAGGGGGCGGACCAGCCCCAGCATTTT. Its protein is CASRTQGADQPQHF.

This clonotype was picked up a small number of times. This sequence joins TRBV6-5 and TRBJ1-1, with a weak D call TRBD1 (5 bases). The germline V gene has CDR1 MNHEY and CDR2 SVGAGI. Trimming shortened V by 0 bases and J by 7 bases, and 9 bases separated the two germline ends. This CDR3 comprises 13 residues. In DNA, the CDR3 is TGTGCCAGCAGTTACTCACAGGTATATGAAGCTTTCTTT. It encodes CASSYSQVYEAFF.

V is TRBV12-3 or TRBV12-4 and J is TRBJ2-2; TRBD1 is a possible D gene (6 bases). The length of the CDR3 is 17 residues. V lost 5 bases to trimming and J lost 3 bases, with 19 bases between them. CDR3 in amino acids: CASSGSGVIKYTGELFF. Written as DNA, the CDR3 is TGTGCCAGCAGTGGCTCAGGGGTGATAAAGTACACCGGGGAGCTGTTTTTT.

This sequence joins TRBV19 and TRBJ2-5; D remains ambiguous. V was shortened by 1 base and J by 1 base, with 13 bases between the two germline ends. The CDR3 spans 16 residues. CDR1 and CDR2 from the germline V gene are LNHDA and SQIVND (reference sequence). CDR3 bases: TGTGCCAGTAGTATAGCCCCTCGGTCAACCCAAGAGACCCAGTACTTC. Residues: CASSIAPRSTQETQYF.

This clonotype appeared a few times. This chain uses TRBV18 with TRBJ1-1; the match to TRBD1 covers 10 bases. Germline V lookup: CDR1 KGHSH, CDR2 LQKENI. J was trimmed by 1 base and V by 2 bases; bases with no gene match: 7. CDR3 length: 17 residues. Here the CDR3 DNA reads TGTGCCAGCTCACCAAGACAGGGGGCTTTTGAGAACACTGAAGCTTTCTTT. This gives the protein CASSPRQGAFENTEAFF.

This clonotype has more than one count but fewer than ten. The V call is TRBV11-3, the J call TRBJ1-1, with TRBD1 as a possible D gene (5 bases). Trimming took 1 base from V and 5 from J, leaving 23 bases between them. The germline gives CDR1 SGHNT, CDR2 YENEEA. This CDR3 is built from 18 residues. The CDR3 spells CASSLAERRKVGGTEAFF. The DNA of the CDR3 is TGTGCCAGCAGCTTAGCCGAGAGACGGAAAGTTGGGGGTACTGAAGCTTTCTTT.

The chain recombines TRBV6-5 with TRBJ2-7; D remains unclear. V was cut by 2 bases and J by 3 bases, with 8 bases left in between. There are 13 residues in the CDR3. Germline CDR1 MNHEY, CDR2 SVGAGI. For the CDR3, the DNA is TGTGCCAGCAGTTACGGCAGCAACTACGAGCAGTACGTC. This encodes CASSYGSNYEQYV.

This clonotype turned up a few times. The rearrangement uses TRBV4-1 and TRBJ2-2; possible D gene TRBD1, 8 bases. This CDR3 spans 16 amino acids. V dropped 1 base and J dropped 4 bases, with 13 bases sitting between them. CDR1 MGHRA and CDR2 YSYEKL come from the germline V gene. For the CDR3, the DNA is TGCGCCAGCAGCCAAGGCTACAGGGGGGGCACCGGGGAGCTGTTTTTT. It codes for CASSQGYRGGTGELFF.

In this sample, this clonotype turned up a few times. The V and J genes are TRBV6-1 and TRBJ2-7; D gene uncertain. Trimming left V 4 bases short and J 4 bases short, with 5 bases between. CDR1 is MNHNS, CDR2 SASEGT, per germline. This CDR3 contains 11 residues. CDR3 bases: TGTGCCAGCAGTGCGGCGTACGAGCAGTACGTC. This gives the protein CASSAAYEQYV.

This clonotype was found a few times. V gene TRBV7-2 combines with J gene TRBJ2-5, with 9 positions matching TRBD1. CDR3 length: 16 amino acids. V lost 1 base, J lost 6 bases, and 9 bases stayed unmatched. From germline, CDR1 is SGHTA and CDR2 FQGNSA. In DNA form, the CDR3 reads TGTGCCAGCAGCTTAGTCGGAGGGACAGGGACGCAGACCCAGTACTTC. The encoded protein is CASSLVGGTGTQTQYF.

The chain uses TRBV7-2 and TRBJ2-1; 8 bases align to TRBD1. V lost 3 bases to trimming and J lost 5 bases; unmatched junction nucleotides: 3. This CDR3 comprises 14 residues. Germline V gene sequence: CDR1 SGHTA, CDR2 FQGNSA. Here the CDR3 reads CASSLDRANNEQFF. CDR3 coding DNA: TGTGCCAGCAGCTTGGACAGGGCGAACAATGAGCAGTTCTTC.

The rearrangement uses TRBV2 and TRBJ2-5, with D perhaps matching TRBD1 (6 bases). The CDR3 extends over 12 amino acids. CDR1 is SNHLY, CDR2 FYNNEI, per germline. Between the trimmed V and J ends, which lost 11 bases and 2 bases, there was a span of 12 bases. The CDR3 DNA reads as TGTGCCGGCATGGACAGTCAAGAGACCCAGTACTTC. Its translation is CAGMDSQETQYF.

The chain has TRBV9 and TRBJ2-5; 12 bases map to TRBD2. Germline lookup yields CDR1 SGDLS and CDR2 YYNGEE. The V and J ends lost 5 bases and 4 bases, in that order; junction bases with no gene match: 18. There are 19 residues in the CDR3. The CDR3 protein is CASSLTGGLAGQIGETQYF. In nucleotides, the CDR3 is TGTGCCAGCAGTCTTACCGGGGGACTAGCGGGTCAAATTGGAGAGACCCAGTACTTC.

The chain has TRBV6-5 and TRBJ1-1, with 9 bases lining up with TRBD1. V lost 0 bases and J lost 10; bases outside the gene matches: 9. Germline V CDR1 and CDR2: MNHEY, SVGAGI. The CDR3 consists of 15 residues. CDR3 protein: CASSYSRTGALGAFF. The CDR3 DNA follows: TGTGCCAGCAGTTACTCCCGGACAGGGGCACTTGGAGCTTTCTTT.

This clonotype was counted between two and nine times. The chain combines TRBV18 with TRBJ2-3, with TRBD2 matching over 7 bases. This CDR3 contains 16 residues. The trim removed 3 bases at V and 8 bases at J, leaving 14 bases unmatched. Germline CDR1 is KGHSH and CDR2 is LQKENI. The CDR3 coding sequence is TGTGCCAGCTCACCGTCCTCTGGCGGGGGTGTGGCTACGCAGTATTTT. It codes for CASSPSSGGGVATQYF. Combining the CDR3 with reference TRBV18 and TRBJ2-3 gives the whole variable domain NAGVMQNPRHLVRRRGQEARLRCSPMKGHSHVYWYRQLPEEGLKFMVYLQKENIIDESGMPKERFSAEFPKEGPSILRIQQVVRGDSAAYFCASSPSSGGGVATQYFGPGTRLTVL.